This TCR beta chain was captured in a study of T cells in tumors after PD-1 blockade. Some clones are missing from TCRdb's copy, which holds only in-frame ones; the method was immunoSEQ multiplex PCR. The top ten clones hold over 25% of a sample with 10,000 to 15,000 clones, around 68% of them seen once. This clone was observed a handful of times. Trimming stripped 1 base from V and 0 bases from J, with 16 bases between. This CDR3 has 18 amino acids. From germline, CDR1 is MNHNS and CDR2 SASEGT. The sequence was obtained from a human donor with cutaneous squamous cell carcinoma. The specimen comprised tumor tissue, sampled before anti-PD-1 treatment. The V and J genes are TRBV6-1 and TRBJ1-3, with TRBD1 as a possible D gene (6 bases). CDR3 amino acids: CASSEGVGDISSGNTIYF. The CDR3 DNA reads as TGTGCCAGCAGTGAAGGCGTGGGGGACATTTCCTCTGGAAACACCATATATTTT.